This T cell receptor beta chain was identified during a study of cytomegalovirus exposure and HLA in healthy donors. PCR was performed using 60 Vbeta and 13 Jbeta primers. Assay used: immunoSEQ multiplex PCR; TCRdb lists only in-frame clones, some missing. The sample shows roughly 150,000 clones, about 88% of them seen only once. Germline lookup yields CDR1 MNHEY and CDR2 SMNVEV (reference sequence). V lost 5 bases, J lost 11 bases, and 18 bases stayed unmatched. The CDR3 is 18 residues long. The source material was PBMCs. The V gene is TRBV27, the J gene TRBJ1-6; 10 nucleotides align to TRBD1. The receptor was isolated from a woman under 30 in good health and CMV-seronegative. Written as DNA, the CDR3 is TGTGCCAGCAGTGACCTGACTCCGGGACAGGGGAGTCGGGCACCCCTCCACTTT. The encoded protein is CASSDLTPGQGSRAPLHF.